This T cell receptor beta chain derives from a study of shared clonotypes between healthy human individuals. Study-level information: Donor ages ranged 18 to 49 years: a couple of women, a few men.

Worth noting for this clone: Its antigen remains unknown.

Per the germline V gene, CDR1 is SGHRS and CDR2 is YFSETQ. This CDR3 region has 15 residues. V was trimmed by 0 bases and J by 4 bases, leaving 11 bases between them. The assay ran at deep level. Clones were sequenced by immunoSEQ multiplex PCR, and TCRdb holds only the in-frame ones, with some missing. The data contain some 500,000 clones, almost 97% of them singletons. Notes on the study in general: The generation probabilities recorded for non-shared clonotypes fell below those of clonotypes shared by all four donors.

The healthy adult donors were HIV-negative and reported no recent acute infections or vaccinations. The chain is built from TRBV5-1 and TRBJ1-5, with D hard to call. The TCR comes from a woman aged 25 to 39 in good health. Material for sequencing was naive CD4+ T cells sorted from blood. Noted subset: CD45RA+ positively selected. CDR3: CASSLAGVGNQPQHF. CDR3 bases: TGCGCCAGCAGCTTGGCCGGGGTGGGTAATCAGCCCCAGCATTTT.